The 28 T cell receptor beta chains below were found in one sample sequenced in a study of Ad26.COV2.S vaccination and SARS-CoV-2 variants. Sequencing was performed with immunoSEQ multiplex PCR; in TCRdb, only in-frame clones are kept and a portion is missing. Here the sample spans around 320,000 clones, around 87% being singletons. The treatment denotes: 15 to 20 received Ad26.COV2.S at low or high dose, single or two shots; roughly five received placebo; per-sample allocation not given. It was on day 63 after the first vaccine or placebo injection that samples were taken. The source material was peripheral blood, sampled in a trial of Ad26.COV2.S vaccine versus placebo. The receptors originated from a person between 18 and 65 years old who received the Ad26.COV2.S COVID-19 vaccine or a placebo.

The rearrangement joins TRBV3-1 (or the pseudogene TRBV3-2) to TRBJ1-6; the match to TRBD1 covers 7 bases. The CDR3 covers 16 residues. V lost 4 bases, J lost 6 bases, and 9 bases stayed unmatched. The germline V gene has CDR1 LGHDT and CDR2 YNNKEL (reference sequence). Written as DNA, the CDR3 is TGTGCCAGCAGCCTTTGGACAGGTCGCCGTAATTCACCCCTCCACTTT. Translated: CASSLWTGRRNSPLHF.

V is TRBV5-8 and J is TRBJ2-3; D is unclear. The V and J ends lost 3 bases and 4 bases respectively, with 15 bases between them. The V gene's germline CDR1 is SGHTS and CDR2 YDEGEE. There are 15 residues in the CDR3. The CDR3 nucleotides read TGTGCCAGCAGCTCGCCCGGGCAGCTGGCAGATACGCAGTATTTT. Protein sequence: CASSSPGQLADTQYF.

The chain couples TRBV6-5 to TRBJ2-7; D remains ambiguous. V lost 2 bases and J 6 bases, leaving 20 bases between the germline ends. The CDR3 has 16 residues. CDR1 and CDR2 (germline): MNHEY, SVGAGI. DNA for the CDR3: TGTGCCAGCAGTTACACCCCCGTAATGGAAGATATCGAGCAGTACTTC. It encodes CASSYTPVMEDIEQYF.

V gene TRBV5-1 combines with J gene TRBJ1-4, with 8 nucleotides matching TRBD1. CDR1 is SGHRS and CDR2 is YFSETQ in the germline V gene. Trimming cost V 4 bases and J 8 bases; bases outside gene matches: 10. The CDR3 totals 15 residues. CDR3 bases: TGCGCCAGCAGCGCGGAGACAGGGGCAGGGGAAAAACTGTTTTTT. Its translation is CASSAETGAGEKLFF. Drawing the rest from reference TRBV5-1 and TRBJ1-4, the complete variable domain is KAGVTQTPRYLIKTRGQQVTLSCSPISGHRSVSWYQQTPGQGLQFLFEYFSETQRNKGNFPGRFSGRQFSNSRSEMNVSTLELGDSALYLCASSAETGAGEKLFFGSGTQLSVL.

This chain links TRBV7-9 with TRBJ1-6; D not resolved. CDR1 and CDR2 from the germline V gene are SEHNR and FQNEAQ (reference sequence). Trimming removed 2 bases from V and 10 bases from J, with 12 bases in between. This CDR3 spans 14 amino acids. The CDR3 nucleotides are TGTGCCAGCAGCTTAAACCAAATCCACTCACCCCTCCACTTT. Its protein is CASSLNQIHSPLHF.

J is TRBJ1-1 and V is TRBV5-1; D gene uncertain. The CDR3 is 13 amino acids. V was shortened by 0 bases and J by 0 bases, with 3 bases between the two germline ends. Germline values: CDR1 SGHRS, CDR2 YFSETQ. The CDR3, as DNA: TGCGCCAGCAGCTTGGATATGAACACTGAAGCTTTCTTT. Translating it yields CASSLDMNTEAFF. The variable domain in full, with the rest retrieved from reference TRBV5-1 and TRBJ1-1, is KAGVTQTPRYLIKTRGQQVTLSCSPISGHRSVSWYQQTPGQGLQFLFEYFSETQRNKGNFPGRFSGRQFSNSRSEMNVSTLELGDSALYLCASSLDMNTEAFFGQGTRLTVV.

V gene TRBV24-1 combines with J gene TRBJ2-5, with 7 bases lining up with TRBD1. The CDR3 loop spans 15 amino acids. The germline CDR1 and CDR2 sequences are KGHDR and SFDVKD. V lost 2 bases, J lost 5 bases, and 7 bases stayed unmatched. In DNA, the CDR3 is TGTGCCACCAGTGATTCCGAAGGGGGCTTGGAGACCCAGTACTTC. It is translated as CATSDSEGGLETQYF.

This chain connects TRBV4-3 to TRBJ2-7, with 7 nucleotides matching TRBD1. The CDR3 consists of 16 residues. The germline V gene has CDR1 LGHNA and CDR2 YSLEER. The J segment lost 1 base and the V segment lost 4 bases, leaving 10 bases of the junction unmatched. The CDR3: CASSPLHQDRSYEQYF. The CDR3 nucleotides read TGCGCCAGCAGCCCCCTCCACCAGGACAGGTCCTACGAGCAGTACTTC.

A remark on this clone: The junction departs from germline at one end; a sequencing error may be responsible. The chain employs TRBV7-3 and TRBJ2-2, with TRBD2 identical over 12 bases. CDR3 length equals 16 residues. Germline values: CDR1 SGHTA, CDR2 FQGTGA. This CDR3 is CASSPRTSGNAGELFF. CDR3 in DNA: TGTGCCAGCAGCCCACGGACTAGCGGGAACGCCGGGGAGCTGTTTTTT.

The chain employs TRBV27 and TRBJ1-4; possible D gene TRBD1, 6 bases. V was shortened by 5 bases and J by 0 bases, with 13 bases between the two germline ends. Germline values: CDR1 MNHEY, CDR2 SMNVEV (reference sequence). The CDR3 is 16 amino acids. The CDR3 sequence is CASSTDRSPTNEKLFF. Here the CDR3 DNA reads TGTGCCAGCAGTACCGACAGGTCCCCAACTAATGAAAAACTGTTTTTT.

The chain recombines TRBV5-1 with TRBJ2-3; 7 positions agree with TRBD1. This CDR3 contains 15 residues. Germline CDR1 and CDR2: SGHRS and YFSETQ. The trim removed 4 bases at V and 4 bases at J, leaving 9 bases unmatched. CDR3 loop: CASSPGDRVSDTQYF. Here the CDR3 DNA reads TGCGCCAGCAGCCCTGGAGACAGGGTGTCAGATACGCAGTATTTT.

CDR3 bases: TGTGCCAGCAGCGTAGGTTTTTTCCCTGCCCACACAGATACGCAGTATTTT. The encoded protein is CASSVGFFPAHTDTQYF. The J gene is TRBJ2-3, the V gene TRBV9; D uncertain. V dropped 0 bases and J dropped 2 bases, with 16 bases sitting between them. The CDR3 consists of 17 residues. Germline CDR1 is SGDLS and CDR2 is YYNGEE.

As DNA, the CDR3 is TGTGCCACCCACAGGGGCCTGAACACCGGGGAGCTGTTTTTT. This sequence encodes CATHRGLNTGELFF. The chain carries TRBV10-3 and TRBJ2-2; the match to TRBD1 covers 7 bases. CDR1 and CDR2 from the germline V gene are ENHRY and SYGVKD. V lost 10 bases to trimming and J lost 1 base; unmatched junction nucleotides: 6. CDR3 length: 14 amino acids.

The gene calls are TRBV5-7 and TRBJ2-7; D uncertain. TRBV5-7 is treated as an ORF (open reading frame) with a function not yet certain. This CDR3 spans 13 amino acids. The V end was cut by 1 base, the J end by 6 bases, with 11 bases between. CDR3 in amino acids: CASSLFNHSEQYF. CDR3 bases: TGTGCCAGCAGCTTGTTCAACCACTCCGAGCAGTACTTC.

The V and J genes are TRBV6-5 and TRBJ1-1, with a weak D call TRBD1 (5 bases). Germline-derived CDR1 and CDR2 are MNHEY and SVGAGI. CDR3 size: 12 residues. Trimming took 6 bases from V and 10 from J, leaving 15 bases between them. The CDR3 spells CASSLEGMVAFF. Written as DNA, the CDR3 is TGTGCCAGCAGCTTGGAGGGGATGGTAGCTTTCTTT.

The V gene is TRBV3-1 (or the pseudogene TRBV3-2), the J gene TRBJ1-5; tentative D call: TRBD1 (5 bases). Germline CDR1 LGHDT, CDR2 YNNKEL (reference sequence). The CDR3 is 13 residues long. Trimming removed 2 bases from V and 4 bases from J, with 6 bases in between. In DNA form, the CDR3 reads TGTGCCAGCAGCCAATGGGGGAATCAGCCCCAGCATTTT. This codes for CASSQWGNQPQHF.

The V gene is TRBV29-1, the J gene TRBJ2-4; maybe TRBD2 (5 bases). The CDR3 is 11 amino acids. Germline assignment: CDR1 SQVTM and CDR2 ANQGSEA. Trimming cost V 0 bases and J 9 bases, with 6 bases left between them. The CDR3 spells CSVEDRGIQYF. CDR3 sequence (DNA): TGCAGCGTTGAAGATCGGGGCATTCAGTACTTC.

The chain recombines TRBV13 with TRBJ1-5; the D is unclear. V was cut by 0 bases and J by 5 bases, with 5 bases left in between. From germline, CDR1 is PRHDT and CDR2 FYEKMQ (reference sequence). CDR3 length: 13 amino acids. The DNA of the CDR3 is TGTGCCAGCAGCTTAGGGACGGATCAGCCCCAGCATTTT. This sequence encodes CASSLGTDQPQHF.

The CDR3, as DNA: TGTGCCAGCAGCCAATCGGCCAGGGAGGGTTCACCCCTCCACTTT. It encodes CASSQSAREGSPLHF. The V call is TRBV27, the J call TRBJ1-6, with D possibly matching TRBD1 (5 bases). The CDR3 has 15 residues. Per the germline V gene, CDR1 is MNHEY and CDR2 is SMNVEV (reference sequence). V was shortened by 6 bases and J by 9 bases, with 18 bases between the two germline ends.

In DNA, the CDR3 is TGTGCCAGCAGGAGGGGGCAAGGAAACACCATATATTTT. Translating gives CASRRGQGNTIYF. The chain joins TRBV12-3 or TRBV12-4 to TRBJ1-3, with 7 nucleotides matching TRBD1. The CDR3 length is 13 residues. After removal of 6 bases from V and 4 bases from J, the junction contained 3 bases not matched to a gene.

The chain carries TRBV5-1 and TRBJ2-7, with TRBD2 matching over 9 bases. The germline V gene encodes CDR1 SGHRS and CDR2 YFSETQ. V shed 1 base and J 3 bases; nucleotides not matched to a gene: 5. The CDR3 runs 15 residues. The CDR3 DNA follows: TGCGCCAGCAGCTTGATTGGTAGCGGGGGCTACGAGCAGTACTTC. Its protein product is CASSLIGSGGYEQYF.

The rearrangement links TRBV30 to TRBJ1-2; the D is unclear. Deletions cut 2 bases from V and 7 bases from J, with 8 bases between. The CDR3 has 11 amino acids. Germline V lookup: CDR1 GTSNPN, CDR2 SVGIG (reference sequence). The CDR3 region has the DNA TGTGCCTGGAGTCGGAGTGTTGGCTACACCTTC. It specifies CAWSRSVGYTF.

This clone was seen a handful of times. This chain links TRBV18 with TRBJ2-3; tentatively, D is TRBD1 or TRBD2 (5 bases each). CDR1 is KGHSH, CDR2 LQKENI, per germline. Trimming removed 3 bases at V and 1 base at J, with 14 bases between. CDR3 length: 16 amino acids. For the CDR3, the DNA is TGTGCCAGCTCACCCACCGGGACCCGGGGCACAGATACGCAGTATTTT. It translates to CASSPTGTRGTDTQYF.

The chain is built from TRBV7-6 and TRBJ2-1; TRBD2 matches 9 bases. Germline V CDR1 and CDR2: SGHVS, FNYEAQ. The trim removed 5 bases at V and 7 bases at J, leaving 6 bases unmatched. This CDR3 has 14 amino acids. The CDR3: CASSTRTSANEQFF. Written as DNA, the CDR3 is TGTGCCAGCAGCACCCGGACTAGCGCTAATGAGCAGTTCTTC.

The chain employs TRBV4-1 and TRBJ2-2; D unclear. V lost 9 bases, J lost 4 bases, and 6 bases lay in between. Per the germline V gene, CDR1 is MGHRA and CDR2 is YSYEKL. This CDR3 region has 11 residues. The CDR3 region is CASQSTGELFF. The CDR3 coding sequence is TGCGCCAGTCAAAGCACCGGGGAGCTGTTTTTT.

V is TRBV19 and J is TRBJ2-7; D unresolved. This CDR3 has 14 amino acids. Trimming took 2 bases from V and 4 from J, leaving 12 bases between them. The germline CDR1 and CDR2 sequences are LNHDA and SQIVND (reference sequence). CDR3 residues: CASSIRASEYEQYF. CDR3 bases: TGTGCCAGTAGTATAAGAGCCTCAGAATACGAGCAGTACTTC.

This sequence joins TRBV2 and TRBJ2-7, with D unclear. Trimming shortened V by 7 bases and J by 3 bases, and 13 bases separated the two germline ends. The CDR3 is 13 amino acids. From germline, CDR1 is SNHLY and CDR2 FYNNEI. The CDR3 DNA follows: TGTGCCAGCAAGCCGGTGACGATCTACGAGCAGTACTTC. This codes for CASKPVTIYEQYF.

The chain joins TRBV30 to TRBJ1-1; D is uncertain. CDR3 length equals 10 residues. The germline gives CDR1 GTSNPN, CDR2 SVGIG (reference sequence). Deletions cut 0 bases from V and 11 bases from J, with 7 bases between. The CDR3, as DNA: TGTGCCTGGAGTGTTGTTGAGGCTTTCTTT. Its translation is CAWSVVEAFF.